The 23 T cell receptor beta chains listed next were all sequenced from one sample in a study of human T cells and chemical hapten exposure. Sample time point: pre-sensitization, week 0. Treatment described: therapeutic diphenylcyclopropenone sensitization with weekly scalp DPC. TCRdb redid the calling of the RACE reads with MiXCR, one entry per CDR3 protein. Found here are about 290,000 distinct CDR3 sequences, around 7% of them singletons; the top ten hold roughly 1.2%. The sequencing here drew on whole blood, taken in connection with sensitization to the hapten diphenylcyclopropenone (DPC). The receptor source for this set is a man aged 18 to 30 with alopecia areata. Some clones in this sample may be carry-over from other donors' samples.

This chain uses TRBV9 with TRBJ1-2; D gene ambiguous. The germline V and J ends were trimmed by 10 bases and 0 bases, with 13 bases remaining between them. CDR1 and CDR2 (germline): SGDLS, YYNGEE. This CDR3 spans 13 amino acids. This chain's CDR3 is CASRRPPNYGYTF. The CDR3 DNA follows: TGTGCCTCAAGGAGACCACCTAACTATGGCTACACCTTC.

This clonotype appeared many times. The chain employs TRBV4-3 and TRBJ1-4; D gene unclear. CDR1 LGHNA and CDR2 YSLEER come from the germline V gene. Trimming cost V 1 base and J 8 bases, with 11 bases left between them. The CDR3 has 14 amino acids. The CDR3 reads CASSQGPGREKLFF. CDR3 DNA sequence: TGCGCCAGCAGCCAAGGGCCCGGGCGGGAAAAACTGTTTTTT.

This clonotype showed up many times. In DNA form, the CDR3 reads TGTGCCAGCAGCTTAGCAGGCGCAACCACCGGGGAGCTGTTTTTT. Encoded protein: CASSLAGATTGELFF. This chain joins TRBV11-2 and TRBJ2-2; no clear D. The germline V gene encodes CDR1 SGHAT and CDR2 FQNNGV. The germline V and J ends were trimmed by 1 base and 4 bases, with 10 bases remaining between them. This CDR3 contains 15 residues.

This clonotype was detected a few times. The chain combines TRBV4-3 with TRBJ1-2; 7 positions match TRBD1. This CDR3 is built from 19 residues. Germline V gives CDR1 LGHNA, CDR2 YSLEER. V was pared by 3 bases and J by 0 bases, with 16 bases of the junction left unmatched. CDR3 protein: CASSHYRDSGDWANYGYTF. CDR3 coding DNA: TGCGCCAGCAGCCACTACCGGGACAGTGGGGACTGGGCTAACTATGGCTACACCTTC.

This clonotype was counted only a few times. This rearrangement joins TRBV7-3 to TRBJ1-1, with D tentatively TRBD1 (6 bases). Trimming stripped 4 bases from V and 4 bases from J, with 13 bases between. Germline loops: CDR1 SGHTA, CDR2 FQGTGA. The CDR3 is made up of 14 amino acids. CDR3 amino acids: CASSYPTQGTEAFF. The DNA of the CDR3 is TGTGCCAGCAGCTACCCAACACAGGGCACTGAAGCTTTCTTT.

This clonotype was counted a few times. CDR3 nucleotide sequence: TGCAGTGCTAGGAACCGACTTGGGAGTCAGCCCCAGCATTTT. Protein: CSARNRLGSQPQHF. The chain recombines TRBV20-1 with TRBJ1-5; D gene unclear. V was cut by 3 bases and J by 6 bases, with 15 bases left in between. This CDR3 has 14 amino acids. CDR1 and CDR2 (germline): DFQATT, SNEGSKA (reference sequence).

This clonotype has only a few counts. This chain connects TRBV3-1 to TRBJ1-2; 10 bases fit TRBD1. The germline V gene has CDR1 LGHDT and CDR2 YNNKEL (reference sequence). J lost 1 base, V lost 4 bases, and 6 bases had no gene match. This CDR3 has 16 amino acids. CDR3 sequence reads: CASSPRQGASNYGYTF. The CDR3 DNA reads TGTGCCAGCAGCCCCAGACAGGGGGCCAGTAACTATGGCTACACCTTC.

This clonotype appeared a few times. The CDR3 spells CSAGQGAWTEAFF. CDR3 nucleotides: TGCAGTGCGGGACAGGGGGCGTGGACTGAAGCTTTCTTT. The chain employs TRBV20-1 and TRBJ1-1; 12 bases are shared with TRBD1. After removal of 6 bases from V and 5 bases from J, the junction contained 4 bases not matched to a gene. The germline gives CDR1 DFQATT, CDR2 SNEGSKA (reference sequence). CDR3 length equals 13 residues.

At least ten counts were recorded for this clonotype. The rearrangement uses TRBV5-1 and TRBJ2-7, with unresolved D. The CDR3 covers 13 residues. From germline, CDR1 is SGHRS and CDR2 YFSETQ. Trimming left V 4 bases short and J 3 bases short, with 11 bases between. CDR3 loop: CASSPIPNYEQYF. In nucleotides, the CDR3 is TGCGCCAGCAGCCCCATACCCAACTACGAGCAGTACTTC.

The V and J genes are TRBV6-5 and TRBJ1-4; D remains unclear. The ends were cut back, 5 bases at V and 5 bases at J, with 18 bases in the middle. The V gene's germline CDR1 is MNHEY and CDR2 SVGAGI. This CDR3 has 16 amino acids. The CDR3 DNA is TGTGCCAGCAGTCAATTAGTCGGGTTGGGGAATGAAAAACTGTTTTTT. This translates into CASSQLVGLGNEKLFF.

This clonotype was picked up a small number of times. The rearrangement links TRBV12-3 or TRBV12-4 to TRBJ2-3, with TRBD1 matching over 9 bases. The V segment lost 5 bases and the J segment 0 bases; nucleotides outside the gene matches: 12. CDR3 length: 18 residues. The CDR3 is CASSPRDRASRSTDTQYF. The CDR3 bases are TGTGCCAGCAGTCCACGGGACAGGGCTAGCCGGAGCACAGATACGCAGTATTTT.

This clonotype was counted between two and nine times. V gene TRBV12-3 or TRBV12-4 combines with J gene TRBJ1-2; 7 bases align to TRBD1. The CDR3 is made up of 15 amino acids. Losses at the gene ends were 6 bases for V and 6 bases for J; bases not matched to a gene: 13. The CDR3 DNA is TGTGCCAGCAGCCCGGACAGGCCCCCCGACGATGGCTACACCTTC. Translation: CASSPDRPPDDGYTF.

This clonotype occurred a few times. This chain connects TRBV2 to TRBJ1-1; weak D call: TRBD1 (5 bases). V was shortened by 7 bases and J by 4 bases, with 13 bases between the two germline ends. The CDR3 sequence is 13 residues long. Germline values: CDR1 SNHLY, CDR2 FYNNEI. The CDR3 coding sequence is TGTGCCAGCACAATTCAGGGACCCACTGAAGCTTTCTTT. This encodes CASTIQGPTEAFF.

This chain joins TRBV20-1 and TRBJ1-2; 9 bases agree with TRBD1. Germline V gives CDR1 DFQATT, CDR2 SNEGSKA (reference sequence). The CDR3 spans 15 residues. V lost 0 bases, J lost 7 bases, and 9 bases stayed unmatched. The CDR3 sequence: CSARDLRDRDGGYTF. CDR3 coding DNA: TGCAGTGCTAGAGATCTCCGGGACAGGGATGGTGGCTACACCTTC.

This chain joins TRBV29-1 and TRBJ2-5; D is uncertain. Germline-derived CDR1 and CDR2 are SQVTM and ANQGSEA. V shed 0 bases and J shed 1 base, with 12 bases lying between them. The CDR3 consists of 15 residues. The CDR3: CSVEDQDPLQETQYF. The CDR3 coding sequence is TGCAGCGTTGAAGATCAGGATCCGCTCCAAGAGACCCAGTACTTC.

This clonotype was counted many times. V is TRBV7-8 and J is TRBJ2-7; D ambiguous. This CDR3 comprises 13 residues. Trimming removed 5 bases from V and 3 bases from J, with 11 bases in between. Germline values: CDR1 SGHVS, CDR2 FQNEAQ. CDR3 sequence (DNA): TGTGCCAGCAGCGGGTGGACCGACTACGAGCAGTACGTC. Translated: CASSGWTDYEQYV.

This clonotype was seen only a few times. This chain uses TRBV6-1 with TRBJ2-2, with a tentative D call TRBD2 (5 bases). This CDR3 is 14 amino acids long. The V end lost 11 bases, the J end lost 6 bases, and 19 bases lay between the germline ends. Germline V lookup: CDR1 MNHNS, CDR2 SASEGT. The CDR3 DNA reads TGTGCCGTCCCGGGGTTTAGAACATCCGGGGAGCTGTTTTTT. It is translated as CAVPGFRTSGELFF.

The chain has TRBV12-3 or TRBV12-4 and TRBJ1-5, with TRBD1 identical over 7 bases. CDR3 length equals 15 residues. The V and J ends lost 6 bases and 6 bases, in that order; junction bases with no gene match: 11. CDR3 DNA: TGTGCCAGCAGACCGACAGGGTTGAGAACTCAGCCCCAGCATTTT. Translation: CASRPTGLRTQPQHF.

The CDR3 DNA reads as TGTGCCAGCAGTTACTCGGACCCCTTCTATGGCTACACCTTC. Amino acids: CASSYSDPFYGYTF. The chain carries TRBV6-5 and TRBJ1-2; no definite D call. The CDR3 sequence is 14 residues long. Germline V gene lookup returns CDR1 MNHEY and CDR2 SVGAGI. Trimming pared 0 bases from V and 4 bases from J, leaving 9 bases between.

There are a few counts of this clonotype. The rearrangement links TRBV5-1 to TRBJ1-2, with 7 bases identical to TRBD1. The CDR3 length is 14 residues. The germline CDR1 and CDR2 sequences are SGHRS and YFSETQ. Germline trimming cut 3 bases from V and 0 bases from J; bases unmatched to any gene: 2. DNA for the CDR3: TGCGCCAGCAGCTGGGACAGTCCTAACTATGGCTACACCTTC. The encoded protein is CASSWDSPNYGYTF.

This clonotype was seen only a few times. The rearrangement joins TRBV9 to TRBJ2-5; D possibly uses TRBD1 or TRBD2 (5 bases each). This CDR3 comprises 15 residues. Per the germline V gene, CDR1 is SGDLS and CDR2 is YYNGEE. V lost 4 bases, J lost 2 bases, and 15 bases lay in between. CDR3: CASSRVGDLQETQYF. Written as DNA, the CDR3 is TGTGCCAGCAGCAGGGTGGGGGACCTTCAAGAGACCCAGTACTTC.

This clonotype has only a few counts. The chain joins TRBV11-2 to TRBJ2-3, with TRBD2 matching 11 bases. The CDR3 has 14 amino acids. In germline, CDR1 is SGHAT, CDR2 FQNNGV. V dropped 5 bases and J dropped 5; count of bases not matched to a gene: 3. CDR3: CASSQGLAVDTQYF. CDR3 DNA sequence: TGTGCCAGCAGCCAGGGACTAGCGGTAGATACGCAGTATTTT.

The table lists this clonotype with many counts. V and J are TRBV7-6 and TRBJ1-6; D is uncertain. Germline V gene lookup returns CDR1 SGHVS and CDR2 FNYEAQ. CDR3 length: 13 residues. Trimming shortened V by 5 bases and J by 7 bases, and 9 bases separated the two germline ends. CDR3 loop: CASSSDLNSPLHF. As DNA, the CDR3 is TGTGCCAGCAGCAGCGACTTAAATTCACCCCTCCACTTT.